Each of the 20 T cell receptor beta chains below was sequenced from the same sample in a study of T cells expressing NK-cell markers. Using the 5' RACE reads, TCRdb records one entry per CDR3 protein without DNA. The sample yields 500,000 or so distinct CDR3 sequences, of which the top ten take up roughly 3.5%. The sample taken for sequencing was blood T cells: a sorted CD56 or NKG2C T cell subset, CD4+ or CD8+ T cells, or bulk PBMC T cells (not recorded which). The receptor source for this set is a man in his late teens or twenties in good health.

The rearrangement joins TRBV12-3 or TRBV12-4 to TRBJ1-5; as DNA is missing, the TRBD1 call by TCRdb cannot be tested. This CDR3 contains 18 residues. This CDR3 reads CASSSPPGASWSNQPQHF.

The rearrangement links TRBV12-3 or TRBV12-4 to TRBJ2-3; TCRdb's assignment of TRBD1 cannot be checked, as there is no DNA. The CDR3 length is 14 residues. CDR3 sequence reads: CASSLGTGPLWQYF.

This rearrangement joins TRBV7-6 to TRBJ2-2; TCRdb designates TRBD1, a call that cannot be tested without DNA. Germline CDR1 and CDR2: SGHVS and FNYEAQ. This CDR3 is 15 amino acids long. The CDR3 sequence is CASSTGGTDTGELFF.

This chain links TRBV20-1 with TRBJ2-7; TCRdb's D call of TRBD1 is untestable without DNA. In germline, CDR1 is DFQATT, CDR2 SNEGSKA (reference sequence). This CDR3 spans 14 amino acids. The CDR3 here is CSAGGQESSYEQYF.

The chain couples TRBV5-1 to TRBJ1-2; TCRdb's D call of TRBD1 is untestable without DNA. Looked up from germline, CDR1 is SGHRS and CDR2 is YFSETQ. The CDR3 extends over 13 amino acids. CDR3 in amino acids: CASSWTGSYGYTF.

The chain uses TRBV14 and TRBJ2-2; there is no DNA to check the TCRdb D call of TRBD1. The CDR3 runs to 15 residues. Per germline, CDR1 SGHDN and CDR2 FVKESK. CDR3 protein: CASSQTGSITGELFF.

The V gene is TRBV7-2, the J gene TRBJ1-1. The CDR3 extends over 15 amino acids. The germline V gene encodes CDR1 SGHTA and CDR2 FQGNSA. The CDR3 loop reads CASSPSGGGNTEAFF.

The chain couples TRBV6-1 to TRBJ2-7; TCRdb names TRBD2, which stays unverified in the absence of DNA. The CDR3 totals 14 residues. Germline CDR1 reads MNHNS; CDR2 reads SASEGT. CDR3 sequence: CASRIADHSYEQYF.

The CDR3 here is CASSPSGLAGHGELFF. The genes are TRBV12-3 or TRBV12-4 and TRBJ2-2; lacking DNA, the TRBD2 call made by TCRdb goes unchecked. This CDR3 has 16 amino acids.

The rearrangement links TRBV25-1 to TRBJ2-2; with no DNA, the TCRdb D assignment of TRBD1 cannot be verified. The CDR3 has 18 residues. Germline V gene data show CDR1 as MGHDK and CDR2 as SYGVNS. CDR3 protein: CASSEPPGQGVDTGELFF.

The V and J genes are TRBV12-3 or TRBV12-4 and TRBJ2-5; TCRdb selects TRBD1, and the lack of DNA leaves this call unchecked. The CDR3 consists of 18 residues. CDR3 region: CASSFSPGTGVLGETQYF.

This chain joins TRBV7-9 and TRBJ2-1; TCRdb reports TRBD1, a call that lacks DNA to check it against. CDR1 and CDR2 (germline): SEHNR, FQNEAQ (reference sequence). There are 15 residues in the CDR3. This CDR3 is CASSSGGEGSNEQFF.

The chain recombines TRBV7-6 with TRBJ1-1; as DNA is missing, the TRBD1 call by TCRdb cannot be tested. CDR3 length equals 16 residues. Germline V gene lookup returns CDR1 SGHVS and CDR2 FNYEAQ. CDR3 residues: CASSIQGSDMNTEAFF.

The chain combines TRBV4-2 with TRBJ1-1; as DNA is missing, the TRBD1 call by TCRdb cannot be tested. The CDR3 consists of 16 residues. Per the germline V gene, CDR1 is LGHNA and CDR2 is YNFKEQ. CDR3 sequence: CASSPFQGDGNTEAFF.

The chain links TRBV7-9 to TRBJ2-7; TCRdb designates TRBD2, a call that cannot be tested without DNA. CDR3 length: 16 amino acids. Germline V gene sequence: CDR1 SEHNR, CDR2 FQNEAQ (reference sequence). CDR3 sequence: CASSLESGSRSYEQYF.

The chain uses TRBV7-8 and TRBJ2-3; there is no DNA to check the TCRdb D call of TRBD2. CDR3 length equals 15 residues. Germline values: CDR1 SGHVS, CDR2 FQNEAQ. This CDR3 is CASSPRDYLGDTQYF.

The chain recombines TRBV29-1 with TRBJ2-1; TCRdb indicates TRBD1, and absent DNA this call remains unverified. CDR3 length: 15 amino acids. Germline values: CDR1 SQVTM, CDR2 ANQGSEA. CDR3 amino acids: CSAPWGRADWNEQFF.

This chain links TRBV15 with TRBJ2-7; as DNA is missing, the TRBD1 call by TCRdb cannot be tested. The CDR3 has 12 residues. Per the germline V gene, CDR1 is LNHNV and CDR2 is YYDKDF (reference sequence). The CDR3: CAVGGSAYEQYF. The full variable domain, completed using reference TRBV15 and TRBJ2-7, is DAMVIQNPRYQVTQFGKPVTLSCSQTLNHNVMYWYQQKSSQAPKLLFHYYDKDFNNEADTPDNFQSRRPNTSFCFLDIRSPGLGDTAMYLCAVGGSAYEQYFGPGTRLTVT.

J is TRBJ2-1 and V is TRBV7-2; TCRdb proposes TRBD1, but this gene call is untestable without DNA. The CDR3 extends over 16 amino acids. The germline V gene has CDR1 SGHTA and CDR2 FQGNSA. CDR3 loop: CASSSLRRDGSNEQFF. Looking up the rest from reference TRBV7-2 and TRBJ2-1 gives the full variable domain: GAGVSQSPSNKVTEKGKDVELRCDPISGHTALYWYRQSLGQGLEFLIYFQGNSAPDKSGLPSDRFSAERTGGSVSTLTIQRTQQEDSAVYLCASSSLRRDGSNEQFFGPGTRLTVL.

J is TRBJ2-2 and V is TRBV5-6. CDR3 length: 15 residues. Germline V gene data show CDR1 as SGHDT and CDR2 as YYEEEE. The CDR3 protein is CASSPDGPNTGELFF.